A single sample is the source of the 32 T cell receptor beta chains below, sequenced in a study of shared clonotypes between healthy human individuals. Profiling relied on immunoSEQ multiplex PCR, and the TCRdb table lists in-frame clones only, not all of them. The table includes about 960,000 clones, roughly 72% detected once. Specimen: memory CD4+ T cells sorted from blood. Stated subset: CD45RA-negative fraction. The receptors derive from a man between 18 and 35 years old in good health.

V gene TRBV6-6 combines with J gene TRBJ1-4; D not resolved. The ends were cut back, 6 bases at V and 5 bases at J, with 19 bases in the middle. Per germline, CDR1 MNHNY and CDR2 SVGAGI (reference sequence). CDR3 size: 16 residues. The CDR3 nucleotides are TGTGCCAGCAGCCGGGTTCCGGGGTCGGGAAATGAAAAACTGTTTTTT. Translation gives CASSRVPGSGNEKLFF.

Worth noting for this clone: The same CDR3 also results from other DNA sequences found in this sample. The chain employs TRBV10-3 and TRBJ2-7; D gene unclear. In germline, CDR1 is ENHRY, CDR2 SYGVKD. V was cut by 0 bases and J by 4 bases, with 7 bases left in between. The CDR3 loop spans 13 amino acids. CDR3 loop: CAISESGQYEQYF. CDR3 bases: TGTGCCATCAGTGAGTCAGGCCAATACGAGCAGTACTTC.

The chain links TRBV7-2 to TRBJ2-7; 10 bases fit TRBD2. CDR1 is SGHTA and CDR2 is FQGNSA in the germline V gene. The CDR3 loop spans 15 amino acids. With V trimmed by 2 bases and J by 2 bases, 3 bases remained unmatched. CDR3 region: CASSLTSGATYEQYF. For the CDR3, the DNA is TGTGCCAGCAGCTTAACTAGCGGGGCCACCTACGAGCAGTACTTC.

The chain employs TRBV28 and TRBJ1-2; D gene uncertain. The V end lost 10 bases, the J end lost 0 bases, and 15 bases lay between the germline ends. This CDR3 is built from 14 residues. Per germline, CDR1 MDHEN and CDR2 SYDVKM. This CDR3 reads CATKYDSANYGYTF. In DNA, the CDR3 is TGTGCCACCAAGTACGATTCAGCTAACTATGGCTACACCTTC.

The DNA of the CDR3 is TGTGCCAGCAGTAGTACAGGGGATGGCTACACCTTC. It codes for CASSSTGDGYTF. V is TRBV6-5 and J is TRBJ1-2; 7 bases match TRBD1. From germline, CDR1 is MNHEY and CDR2 SVGAGI. This CDR3 has 12 residues. With V trimmed by 5 bases and J by 6 bases, 3 bases remained unmatched.

A single count supports this clone. The chain links TRBV10-3 to TRBJ2-3, with D uncertain. The CDR3 extends over 13 amino acids. In germline, CDR1 is ENHRY, CDR2 SYGVKD. The CDR3 here is CAAAFPGTDTQYF. CDR3 nucleotides: TGTGCGGCAGCTTTCCCCGGCACAGATACGCAGTATTTT.

V gene TRBV5-1 combines with J gene TRBJ2-1, with 10 bases lining up with TRBD2. This CDR3 contains 16 residues. The germline CDR1 and CDR2 sequences are SGHRS and YFSETQ. Trimming cost V 5 bases and J 4 bases; bases outside gene matches: 9. CDR3 loop: CASRPTSGTSYNEQFF. The CDR3 DNA reads as TGCGCCAGCAGGCCCACTAGCGGGACTTCATACAATGAGCAGTTCTTC.

This sequence joins TRBV27 and TRBJ2-3, with 8 nucleotides matching TRBD2. The CDR3 length is 12 residues. V shed 5 bases, J shed 6 bases, and the junction held 1 base outside the gene matches. The germline CDR1 and CDR2 sequences are MNHEY and SMNVEV (reference sequence). The CDR3 spells CASSQRGDTQYF. In nucleotides, the CDR3 is TGTGCCAGCAGTCAGCGGGGGGATACGCAGTATTTT.

The CDR3 sequence is CASSIRDRPNQPQHF. The CDR3, as DNA: TGTGCCAGCAGTATCCGGGACAGGCCCAATCAGCCCCAGCATTTT. The chain joins TRBV28 to TRBJ1-5; 8 bases match TRBD1. The ends lost 5 bases at V and 3 bases at J; junction bases unmatched: 6. The germline V gene encodes CDR1 MDHEN and CDR2 SYDVKM. The CDR3 extends over 15 amino acids.

This chain uses TRBV30 with TRBJ1-2; D uncertain. V was trimmed by 3 bases and J by 12 bases, leaving 14 bases between them. The length of the CDR3 is 11 residues. Germline V gives CDR1 GTSNPN, CDR2 SVGIG (reference sequence). The CDR3 sequence is CAWRDYSVHTF. The CDR3 DNA reads as TGTGCCTGGAGGGACTATTCGGTCCACACCTTC.

As DNA, the CDR3 is TGTGCCAGCAGAGAAGGGACAGGGGAAAACACTGAAGCTTTCTTT. This encodes CASREGTGENTEAFF. The rearrangement joins TRBV28 to TRBJ1-1; TRBD1 agrees at 10 bases. The germline V gene has CDR1 MDHEN and CDR2 SYDVKM. This CDR3 has 15 amino acids. The V and J ends lost 6 bases and 2 bases, in that order; junction bases with no gene match: 6.

The chain recombines TRBV2 with TRBJ2-2, with D possibly TRBD2 on 5 matching bases. Germline CDR1 and CDR2: SNHLY and FYNNEI. The CDR3 is 13 residues long. Trimming stripped 7 bases from V and 6 bases from J, with 12 bases between. The CDR3 sequence is CASTGREAGELFF. The CDR3 nucleotides read TGTGCCAGCACCGGTCGGGAAGCCGGGGAGCTGTTTTTT.

J is TRBJ2-5 and V is TRBV30, with D perhaps given as TRBD1 or TRBD2 (5 bases each). This CDR3 comprises 14 residues. Trimming stripped 0 bases from V and 1 base from J, with 9 bases between. Germline V CDR1 and CDR2: GTSNPN, SVGIG (reference sequence). The CDR3 reads CAWSVPGLQETQYF. CDR3 sequence (DNA): TGTGCCTGGAGTGTACCGGGGCTCCAAGAGACCCAGTACTTC.

This clone was picked up a small number of times. Other DNA sequences of this sample code for an identical CDR3. J is TRBJ2-3 and V is TRBV28, with D possibly being TRBD2 (7 bases). The CDR3 loop spans 15 amino acids. Germline V gene data show CDR1 as MDHEN and CDR2 as SYDVKM. Trimming took 5 bases from V and 1 from J, leaving 13 bases between them. The CDR3 bases are TGTGCCAGCAGTCTGGGGGGGGCGGGCACAGATACGCAGTATTTT. This gives the protein CASSLGGAGTDTQYF.

This clone has a handful of counts. Other DNA sequences in this sample translate to the same CDR3. The chain combines TRBV18 with TRBJ2-5; D unresolved. The germline gives CDR1 KGHSH, CDR2 LQKENI. V was cut by 2 bases and J by 4 bases, with 5 bases left in between. The CDR3 consists of 12 residues. CDR3 residues: CASSPLAETQYF. The CDR3 DNA reads TGTGCCAGCTCACCATTGGCAGAGACCCAGTACTTC.

The V call is TRBV6-5, the J call TRBJ1-2; 7 bases agree with TRBD1. The V segment lost 6 bases and the J segment 4 bases; nucleotides outside the gene matches: 11. Germline V gives CDR1 MNHEY, CDR2 SVGAGI. The CDR3 is 15 residues long. The DNA for the CDR3 is TGTGCCAGCAGAAGGGGACAGCTCACTGGCTATGGCTACACCTTC. Its protein is CASRRGQLTGYGYTF.

CDR3 in amino acids: CSVEGGAYEQYF. For the CDR3, the DNA is TGCAGCGTTGAAGGAGGGGCCTACGAGCAGTACTTC. The chain employs TRBV29-1 and TRBJ2-5; tentatively, D is TRBD1 or TRBD2 (5 bases each). The J call may be faulty, since TRBJ2-7 better matches the DNA end. The CDR3 extends over 12 amino acids. CDR1 is SQVTM and CDR2 is ANQGSEA in the germline V gene.

With regard to this clone: Additional DNA sequences in this sample encode the identical CDR3. The chain uses TRBV7-9 and TRBJ2-3, with 11 bases fitting TRBD1. Germline CDR1 reads SEHNR; CDR2 reads FQNEAQ (reference sequence). V was pared by 5 bases and J by 3 bases, with 4 bases of the junction left unmatched. The CDR3 is made up of 15 amino acids. The CDR3 coding sequence is TGTGCCAGCAGCCCGGGGACAGGGGGAACAGATACGCAGTATTTT. Protein sequence: CASSPGTGGTDTQYF.

V and J are TRBV7-2 and TRBJ2-2; D not resolved. The CDR3 totals 17 residues. V was clipped by 5 bases and J by 1 base, with 17 bases between them. CDR1 SGHTA and CDR2 FQGNSA come from the germline V gene. The CDR3 reads CASSLLPVTKNTGELFF. In nucleotides, the CDR3 is TGTGCCAGCAGCCTCCTCCCTGTGACAAAGAACACCGGGGAGCTGTTTTTT.

This sequence joins TRBV5-6 and TRBJ2-5, with a weak D call TRBD2 (5 bases). The CDR3 runs to 16 residues. Germline loops: CDR1 SGHDT, CDR2 YYEEEE. V was shortened by 0 bases and J by 1 base, with 13 bases between the two germline ends. The CDR3 sequence: CASSLDGKVLQETQYF. The CDR3 DNA reads as TGTGCCAGCAGCTTGGACGGGAAGGTACTCCAAGAGACCCAGTACTTC. The entire variable domain, with the rest obtained from reference TRBV5-6 and TRBJ2-5, is as follows: DAGVTQSPTHLIKTRGQQVTLRCSPKSGHDTVSWYQQALGQGPQFIFQYYEEEERQRGNFPDRFSGHQFPNYSSELNVNALLLGDSALYLCASSLDGKVLQETQYFGPGTRLLVL.

The chain joins TRBV6-5 to TRBJ2-1; weak D call: TRBD2 (6 bases). V lost 5 bases, J lost 6 bases, and 14 bases lay in between. The CDR3 has 14 residues. The germline gives CDR1 MNHEY, CDR2 SVGAGI. CDR3 sequence reads: CASSAGARGNEQFF. CDR3 sequence (DNA): TGTGCCAGCAGTGCGGGCGCGCGGGGCAATGAGCAGTTCTTC.

The chain has TRBV6-1 and TRBJ2-2; maybe TRBD1 (6 bases). Germline V lookup: CDR1 MNHNS, CDR2 SASEGT. V was clipped by 3 bases and J by 4 bases, with 9 bases between them. The CDR3 extends over 14 amino acids. This CDR3 is CASSDNRATGELFF. As DNA, the CDR3 is TGTGCCAGCAGTGATAACAGGGCCACCGGGGAGCTGTTTTTT.

This chain links TRBV21-1 with TRBJ1-2; the table calls TRBD1, which could not be checked here. TRBV21-1 is termed a pseudogene. CDR3 length equals 14 residues. Here the CDR3 DNA reads TGTGCCAGCAGCCAACAGACAGTAAGCTATGGCTACACCTTC. This encodes CASSQQTVSYGYTF.

The CDR3, as DNA: TGTGCCAGCACAGGGGAGTCGCCCTACAATGAGCAGTTCTTC. It specifies CASTGESPYNEQFF. V usage is TRBV28 and J usage is TRBJ2-1, with D maybe TRBD1 (6 bases). CDR1 and CDR2 from the germline V gene are MDHEN and SYDVKM. The CDR3 spans 14 residues. V was trimmed by 7 bases and J by 2 bases, leaving 12 bases between them. The variable domain in full, completed from reference TRBV28 and TRBJ2-1, reads DVKVTQSSRYLVKRTGEKVFLECVQDMDHENMFWYRQDPGLGLRLIYFSYDVKMKEKGDIPEGYSVSREKKERFSLILESASTNQTSMYLCASTGESPYNEQFFGPGTRLTVL.

This chain joins TRBV6-1 and TRBJ2-3; 8 bases fit TRBD1. This CDR3 comprises 13 residues. Germline CDR1 MNHNS, CDR2 SASEGT. The V and J ends lost 6 bases and 6 bases, in that order; junction bases with no gene match: 5. The CDR3 reads CASRDTGGDTQYF. CDR3 DNA sequence: TGTGCCAGCAGAGATACAGGGGGGGATACGCAGTATTTT.

This chain uses TRBV7-6 with TRBJ2-2; D call uncertain. With 8 bases removed from V and 8 bases from J, the gap between germline ends came to 15 bases. There are 13 residues in the CDR3. CDR1 SGHVS and CDR2 FNYEAQ come from the germline V gene. The CDR3 DNA is TGTGCCAGCTCCAGTGCTGGTGCTGGGGAGCTGTTTTTT. Amino acids: CASSSAGAGELFF.

V gene TRBV7-9 combines with J gene TRBJ2-1; D is unresolved. CDR1 is SEHNR, CDR2 FQNEAQ, per germline (reference sequence). The CDR3 extends over 11 amino acids. The V and J ends lost 5 bases and 10 bases respectively, with 9 bases between them. CDR3 sequence: CASSGVGEQFF. The CDR3 coding sequence is TGTGCCAGCAGCGGGGTGGGCGAGCAGTTCTTC.

In DNA form, the CDR3 reads TGTGCCAGCAGCTTATGGGACACCGGGGAGCTGTTTTTT. This sequence encodes CASSLWDTGELFF. The chain joins TRBV7-9 to TRBJ2-2, with no clear D. V was cut by 2 bases and J by 3 bases, with 4 bases left in between. The length of the CDR3 is 13 residues. CDR1 is SEHNR, CDR2 FQNEAQ, per germline (reference sequence).

This clone was counted between two and nine times. The chain couples TRBV30 to TRBJ2-5; D gene unclear. Looked up from germline, CDR1 is GTSNPN and CDR2 is SVGIG (reference sequence). V was trimmed by 5 bases and J by 0 bases, leaving 4 bases between them. CDR3 length equals 11 residues. As DNA, the CDR3 is TGTGCCTGGGGACACCAAGAGACCCAGTACTTC. This translates into CAWGHQETQYF.

J is TRBJ2-7 and V is TRBV5-1; 7 positions agree with TRBD2. V shed 7 bases, J shed 5 bases, and the junction held 12 bases outside the gene matches. Germline V gene sequence: CDR1 SGHRS, CDR2 YFSETQ. The CDR3 sequence is 14 residues long. For the CDR3, the DNA is TGCGCCAGCGCCCGGGCGGGAGAGAGGAACGAGCAGTACTTC. Its protein is CASARAGERNEQYF.

This clone was seen a few times. The chain couples TRBV28 to TRBJ1-6; D ambiguous. Germline CDR1 MDHEN, CDR2 SYDVKM. The CDR3 has 11 amino acids. Trimming removed 4 bases from V and 9 bases from J, with 4 bases in between. CDR3 coding DNA: TGTGCCAGCAGTTCGGTTTCACCCCTCCACTTT. As protein: CASSSVSPLHF.

This chain uses TRBV5-4 with TRBJ2-7; D may be TRBD2 (7 bases). The CDR3 extends over 15 amino acids. The germline gives CDR1 SGHNT, CDR2 YYREEE (reference sequence). The V end was cut by 4 bases, the J end by 7 bases, with 21 bases between. CDR3 bases: TGTGCCAGCAGCCCGGCCGGGGGGCGGGGAGGAGAGCAGTACTTC. Its protein product is CASSPAGGRGGEQYF.